This entry lists 27 T cell receptor beta chains sequenced from one sample in a study of tumor and adjacent non-tumor tissue in lung cancer. RNA was extracted from bulk tissue without any cell sorting. The normal lung tissue was taken more than 3 cm from the tumor edge. TCRbeta libraries were built with three rounds of nested PCR, modified from ARM-PCR. TCRdb independently ran MiXCR on the multiplex PCR reads; one entry per CDR3 protein. The sample lists around 80,000 distinct CDR3 sequences; more than 80% were seen once. Sequenced material: distant non-tumor lung tissue. The receptors were sampled from a man aged 60-69 years with non-small cell lung cancer.

Comments on this clonotype: The junction differs from germline at one of its ends, possibly a read error. The rearrangement links TRBV11-2 to TRBJ2-2; a weak D match, TRBD2 (5 bases). CDR1 and CDR2 (germline): SGHAT, FQNNGV. CDR3 length: 16 residues. Here the CDR3 reads CASSLEPPTISGELFF. In nucleotides, the CDR3 is TGTGCCAGCAGCTTAGAACCCCCCACTATTTCCGGGGAACTGTTTTTT.

Notes on this clonotype: One junction end disagrees with the germline gene, perhaps due to a read error. V gene TRBV4-2 combines with J gene TRBJ1-1; tentative D call: TRBD1 (5 bases). CDR1 and CDR2 from the germline V gene are LGHNA and YNFKEQ. The CDR3 runs 14 residues. The CDR3, as DNA: TGTACCAGCAGCCAGGGACTGGAAACAACTAAAGCTTTCTTT. Protein product: CTSSQGLETTKAFF.

The chain has TRBV11-2 and TRBJ2-3, with 7 bases matching TRBD2. The CDR3 contains 15 residues. The germline CDR1 and CDR2 sequences are SGHAT and FQNNGV. V was pared by 11 bases and J by 7 bases, with 18 bases of the junction left unmatched. The CDR3 region is CACSFFLAVANTQYF. The CDR3 bases are TGTGCCTGTAGCTTTTTCCTAGCGGTGGCAAATACGCAGTATTTT.

Turning to this clonotype: The CDR3 does not end in the conserved phenylalanine or tryptophan, so this is likely a read error. The rearrangement uses TRBV11-1 and TRBJ2-7; 8 positions agree with TRBD2. The CDR3 extends over 15 amino acids. The V segment lost 5 bases and the J segment 5 bases; nucleotides outside the gene matches: 11. In germline, CDR1 is SGHAT, CDR2 FQDESV (reference sequence). CDR3 nucleotides: TGTGCCAGCAGCAGGAGTAGCGGGACTTCAGACGAGCAGTACCTC. Translating gives CASSRSSGTSDEQYL.

On this clonotype itself: At one boundary the junction diverges from the germline segment, which might be a read error. This chain joins TRBV6-1 and TRBJ1-4; no clear D gene. This CDR3 region has 18 residues. CDR1 MNHNS and CDR2 SASEGT come from the germline V gene. CDR3 protein: CVIVQGGMSKGTNETLFF. The CDR3 coding sequence is TGTGTTATCGTACAAGGAGGGATGTCTAAAGGAACTAATGAAACACTGTTTTTT.

Turning to this clonotype: No conserved phenylalanine or tryptophan ends this CDR3, so it is likely a read error. The J gene is TRBJ2-3, the V gene TRBV11-3; D remains ambiguous. V lost 5 bases, J lost 4 bases, and 10 bases lay in between. Looked up from germline, CDR1 is SGHNT and CDR2 is YENEEA. The length of the CDR3 is 13 residues. CDR3 sequence reads: CASSLHGADTQYY. Written as DNA, the CDR3 is TGTGCCAGCAGCCTTCATGGGGCAGATACGCAGTATTAT.

The chain has TRBV11-3 and TRBJ1-2; D not resolved. CDR3 length: 11 amino acids. The V gene lost 8 bases and the J gene lost 8 bases, with 12 bases spanning the gap. Germline V CDR1 and CDR2: SGHNT, YENEEA. As DNA, the CDR3 is TGTGCCAGCGGTTTGGAGTGGGGCTACACCTTC. Translated, it gives CASGLEWGYTF.

Comment on this clonotype: A much bigger clone sits one base away, suggesting this may be a read error. J is TRBJ2-1 and V is TRBV5-6, with 7 bases identical to TRBD2. V gave up 7 bases and J gave up 4 bases; unmatched junction bases: 14. Germline assignment: CDR1 SGHDT and CDR2 YYEEEE. This CDR3 spans 16 amino acids. The CDR3 reads CASGPESGTTYNEQFF. The CDR3 nucleotides are TGTGCCAGCGGCCCGGAATCCGGGACTACGTACAATGAGCAGTTCTTC.

To note about this clonotype: A read error may produce the germline difference seen at one junction end. This sequence joins TRBV6-5 and TRBJ1-5; no clear D. Germline CDR1 and CDR2: MNHEY and SVGAGI. The length of the CDR3 is 15 residues. CDR3 DNA sequence: TGTGCCAGCAGTTACGATGGAGAGGGTAGTCAGCCCCACCATTTT. This translates into CASSYDGEGSQPHHF.

This clonotype rates as medium-sized. The CDR3 nucleotides read TGCAGCGTTGGTGAGGACAGGGCCACCGGGGAGCTGTTTTTT. As protein: CSVGEDRATGELFF. The gene calls are TRBV29-1 and TRBJ2-2, with TRBD1 matching 8 bases. The CDR3 consists of 14 residues. V lost 4 bases to trimming and J lost 4 bases; unmatched junction nucleotides: 5. CDR1 is SQVTM, CDR2 ANQGSEA, per germline.

Remarks on this clonotype: An end of the junction does not agree with germline; a read error may underlie this. The rearrangement joins TRBV11-2 to TRBJ2-3; no reliable D call. There are 13 residues in the CDR3. Looked up from germline, CDR1 is SGHAT and CDR2 is FQNNGV. The CDR3 DNA follows: TGTGCCAACAGCTTAGCTCCGTCGGATACGCAGTATTTT. Protein: CANSLAPSDTQYF.

As for this clonotype: This may be a read error: a much more frequent sequence differs by one nucleotide. The chain's CDR3 is CASRQDWSTEAFF. DNA of the CDR3: TGTGCCAGCAGACAAGACTGGAGCACTGAAGCTTTCTTT. The chain joins TRBV12-3 or TRBV12-4 to TRBJ1-1; D not resolved. The CDR3 runs 13 residues. With 6 bases removed from V and 4 bases from J, the gap between germline ends came to 12 bases.

Regarding this clonotype: A read error may account for a junction end that differs from germline. The chain links TRBV4-2 to TRBJ2-3; D perhaps matches TRBD2 (5 bases). Germline V CDR1 and CDR2: LGHNA, YNFKEQ. The CDR3 is 15 amino acids. The CDR3 DNA sequence: TGTGCCAGTACCCCCACTAGTGGGATGGCAGAAACGCAGTATTTT. This encodes CASTPTSGMAETQYF.

V gene TRBV11-3 combines with J gene TRBJ2-5, with 13 bases fitting TRBD2. J gave up 6 bases and V 9 bases, and 10 bases lay outside the gene matches. Germline CDR1 and CDR2: SGHNT and YENEEA. The CDR3 has 15 amino acids. The CDR3 DNA follows: TGTGCCAGTAGCATCGCACTAGCGGGGGGGAAGACCCAGTACTTC. Translation: CASSIALAGGKTQYF.

Details on this clonotype: Relative to the germline gene, one junction end is altered; a read error may explain this. This chain uses TRBV29-1 with TRBJ1-2; 10 bases are a match to TRBD1. The CDR3 consists of 13 residues. Germline lookup yields CDR1 SQVTM and CDR2 ANQGSEA. The CDR3 sequence: CSVRQGASCGYAF. The CDR3 DNA sequence: TGCAGCGTTCGACAGGGGGCTAGCTGTGGCTACGCCTTC.

CDR3 sequence reads: CATVVKRGARSQHF. In DNA form, the CDR3 reads TGTGCCACCGTGGTCAAACGCGGGGCGAGGTCCCAGCATTTT. The rearrangement links TRBV24-1 to TRBJ1-5; the D gene is possibly TRBD1 (5 bases). V was shortened by 9 bases and J by 11 bases, with 22 bases between the two germline ends. The CDR3 spans 14 residues. Germline-derived CDR1 and CDR2 are KGHDR and SFDVKD.

This chain joins TRBV5-6 and TRBJ2-7; D unclear. CDR3 length: 14 residues. Germline V gene sequence: CDR1 SGHDT, CDR2 YYEEEE. V lost 0 bases to trimming and J lost 3 bases, with 10 bases between them. The CDR3 loop is CASSLGRIGYEQYF. The CDR3 DNA is TGTGCCAGCAGCTTGGGAAGGATCGGCTACGAGCAGTACTTC. The full variable domain, its missing parts supplied by reference TRBV5-6 and TRBJ2-7, is DAGVTQSPTHLIKTRGQQVTLRCSPKSGHDTVSWYQQALGQGPQFIFQYYEEEERQRGNFPDRFSGHQFPNYSSELNVNALLLGDSALYLCASSLGRIGYEQYFGPGTRLTVT.

About this clonotype itself: The junction differs from germline at one of its ends, possibly a read error. The gene calls are TRBV11-2 and TRBJ2-2; D might be TRBD2 (5 bases). CDR3 length: 17 amino acids. Germline CDR1 is SGHAT and CDR2 is FQNNGV. CDR3 sequence: CVSSLARGWTNTGELFF. CDR3 nucleotide sequence: TGTGTCAGCAGCTTAGCCAGAGGGTGGACGAACACCGGGGAGCTGTTTTTT.

The rearrangement joins TRBV12-3 or TRBV12-4 to TRBJ2-3; 8 bases fit TRBD1. The length of the CDR3 is 14 residues. J was trimmed by 15 bases and V by 6 bases; bases with no gene match: 17. The CDR3 bases are TGTGCCAGCAGCACTTCGACAGGGGACTCCTTGAGTTATTTT. It yields the protein CASSTSTGDSLSYF.

The chain is built from TRBV7-9 and TRBJ2-5; TRBD1 is a possible D gene (5 bases). CDR3 length: 15 residues. Germline V gives CDR1 SEHNR, CDR2 FQNEAQ (reference sequence). Deletions cut 3 bases from V and 2 bases from J, with 13 bases between. DNA for the CDR3: TGTGCCAGCAGCTTGCTCGGACATCCGCAAGAGACCCAGTACTTC. Translating it yields CASSLLGHPQETQYF.

About this clonotype: The junction departs from germline at one end; a sequencing error may be responsible. The rearrangement uses TRBV11-3 and TRBJ1-1; 11 positions agree with TRBD1. Germline V gives CDR1 SGHNT, CDR2 YENEEA. The CDR3 covers 15 residues. The CDR3 is CASSLSGQGAYGASF. The CDR3 DNA sequence: TGTGCCAGCAGCTTATCAGGACAGGGGGCTTATGGAGCCTCCTTT.

Concerning this clonotype: An end of the junction does not agree with germline; a read error may underlie this. V gene TRBV11-2 combines with J gene TRBJ2-6; TRBD1 matches at 7 bases. Germline V lookup: CDR1 SGHAT, CDR2 FQNNGV. CDR3 size: 19 residues. The CDR3 here is CASSIVPKDRPSGASVLAF. The CDR3 DNA is TGTGCCAGCAGCATAGTTCCAAAGGACAGGCCCTCTGGGGCCAGCGTCCTGGCTTTC. Variable domain in full (rest from reference TRBV11-2 and TRBJ2-6): EAGVAQSPRYKIIEKRQSVAFWCNPISGHATLYWYQQILGQGPKLLIQFQNNGVVDDSQLPKDRFSAERLKGVDSTLKIQPAKLEDSAVYLCASSIVPKDRPSGASVLAFGAGSRLTVL.

The chain is built from TRBV29-1 and TRBJ1-2; D unresolved. This CDR3 is 12 amino acids long. Between the trimmed V and J ends, which lost 2 bases and 2 bases, there was a span of 6 bases. Germline assignment: CDR1 SQVTM and CDR2 ANQGSEA. In nucleotides, the CDR3 is TGCAGCGTTGAAAAGGAAAACTATGGCTACACCTTC. Protein product: CSVEKENYGYTF.

A note on this clonotype: One end of the junction is discordant with germline, which a read error may explain. This chain links TRBV6-5 with TRBJ2-5; 8 nucleotides align to TRBD1. The CDR3 has 15 residues. Germline CDR1 MNHEY, CDR2 SVGAGI. The CDR3 here is CASSYLDREGETQYF. CDR3 bases: TGTGCCAGCAGTTACTTGGACAGGGAAGGGGAGACCCAATACTTC.

This clonotype was found a few times. A much larger clonotype is one base distant, so this may be a read error. V gene TRBV20-1 combines with J gene TRBJ2-7; D unclear. The V end was cut by 8 bases, the J end by 0 bases, with 14 bases between. The CDR3 has 13 amino acids. From germline, CDR1 is DFQATT and CDR2 SNEGSKA (reference sequence). The CDR3: CSTSLTHSYEQYF. In DNA, the CDR3 is TGCAGTACTTCTCTGACACACTCCTACGAGCAGTACTTC.

Concerning this clonotype itself: Germline is not matched at one junction end, which may reflect a read error. The chain combines TRBV6-5 with TRBJ1-2, with no clear D. Germline V CDR1 and CDR2: MNHEY, SVGAGI. The CDR3 covers 17 residues. In nucleotides, the CDR3 is TGTACCAGCACTTCACCTGCACGGAGAGCGACTAACTATGGCTACACCTTC. Translated: CTSTSPARRATNYGYTF.

The CDR3 DNA is TGTGCCAGCAGTTCCCTCAGTAGCGGGGACTTTGCTATCACAGATACGCAGTATTTT. This encodes CASSSLSSGDFAITDTQYF. This chain connects TRBV12-3 or TRBV12-4 to TRBJ2-3; TRBD2 matches 8 bases. The V gene end was trimmed by 4 bases and the J gene end by 2 bases; junction bases not matched to a gene: 17. CDR3 length: 19 amino acids.